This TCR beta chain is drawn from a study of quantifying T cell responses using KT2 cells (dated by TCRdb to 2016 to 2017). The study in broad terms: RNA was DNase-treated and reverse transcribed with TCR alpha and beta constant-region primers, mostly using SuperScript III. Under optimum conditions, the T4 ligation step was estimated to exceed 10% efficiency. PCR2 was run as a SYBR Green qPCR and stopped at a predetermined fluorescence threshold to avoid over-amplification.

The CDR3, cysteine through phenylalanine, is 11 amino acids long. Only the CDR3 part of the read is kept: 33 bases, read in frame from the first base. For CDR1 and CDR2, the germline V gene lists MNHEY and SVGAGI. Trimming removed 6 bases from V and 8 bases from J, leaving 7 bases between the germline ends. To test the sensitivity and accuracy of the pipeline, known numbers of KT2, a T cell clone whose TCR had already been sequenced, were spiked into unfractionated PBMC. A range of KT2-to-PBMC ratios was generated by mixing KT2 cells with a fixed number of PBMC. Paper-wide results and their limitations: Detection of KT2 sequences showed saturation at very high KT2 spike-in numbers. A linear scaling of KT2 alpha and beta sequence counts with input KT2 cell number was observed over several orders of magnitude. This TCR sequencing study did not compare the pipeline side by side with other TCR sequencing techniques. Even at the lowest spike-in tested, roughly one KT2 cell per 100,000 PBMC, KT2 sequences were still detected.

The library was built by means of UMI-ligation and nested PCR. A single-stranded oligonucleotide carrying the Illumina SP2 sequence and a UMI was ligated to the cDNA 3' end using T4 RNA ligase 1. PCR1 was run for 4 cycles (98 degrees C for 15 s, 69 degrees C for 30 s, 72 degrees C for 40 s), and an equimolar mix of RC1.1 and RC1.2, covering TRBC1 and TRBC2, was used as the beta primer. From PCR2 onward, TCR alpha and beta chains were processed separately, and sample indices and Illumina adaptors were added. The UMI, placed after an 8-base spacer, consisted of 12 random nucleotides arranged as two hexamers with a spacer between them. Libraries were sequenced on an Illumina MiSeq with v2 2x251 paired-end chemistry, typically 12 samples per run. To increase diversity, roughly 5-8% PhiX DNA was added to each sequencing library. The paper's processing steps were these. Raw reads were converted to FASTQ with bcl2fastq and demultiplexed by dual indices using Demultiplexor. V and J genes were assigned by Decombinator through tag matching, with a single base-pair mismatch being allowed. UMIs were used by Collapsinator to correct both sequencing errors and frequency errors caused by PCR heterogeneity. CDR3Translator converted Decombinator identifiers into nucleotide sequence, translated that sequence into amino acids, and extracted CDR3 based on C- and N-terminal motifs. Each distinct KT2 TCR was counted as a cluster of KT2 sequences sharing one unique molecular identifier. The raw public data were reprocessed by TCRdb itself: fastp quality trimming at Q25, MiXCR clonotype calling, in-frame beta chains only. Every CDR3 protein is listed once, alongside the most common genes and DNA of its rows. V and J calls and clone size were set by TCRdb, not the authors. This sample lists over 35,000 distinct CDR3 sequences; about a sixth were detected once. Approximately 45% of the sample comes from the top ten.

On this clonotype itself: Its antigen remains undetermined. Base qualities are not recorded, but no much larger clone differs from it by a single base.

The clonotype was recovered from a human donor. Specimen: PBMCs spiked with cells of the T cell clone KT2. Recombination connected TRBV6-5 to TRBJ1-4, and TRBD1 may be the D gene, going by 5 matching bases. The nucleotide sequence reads TGTGCCAGCAGGAACAGGGAAAAACTGTTTTTT. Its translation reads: CASRNREKLFF.